This T cell receptor (beta chain) was documented in a study of response to subunit inactivated influenza vaccine. Study-wide results and caveats: New T cells are recruited in small numbers by each seasonal influenza vaccination, according to the authors' suggestion.

From the RT-PCR reads, TCRdb called clonotypes with MiXCR, one entry per CDR3 protein. The sample shows some 600,000 distinct CDR3 sequences, around 15% of them seen only once. Concerning this clonotype itself: Its antigen is not known.

The CDR3 loop spans 16 amino acids. CDR1 is LGHNA, CDR2 YSLEER, per germline. The V gene lost 1 base and the J gene lost 5 bases, with 17 bases spanning the gap. The J gene is TRBJ2-5, the V gene TRBV4-3; perhaps TRBD1 as D (5 bases). The receptor's source is a man aged 50-60 years who received an inactivated influenza vaccine. Source: PBMCs from blood, taken less than 15 days before vaccination. CDR3 sequence: CASSQVGHYPHETQYF. The CDR3 DNA follows: TGCGCCAGCAGCCAAGTGGGGCACTACCCGCACGAGACCCAGTACTTC.